These 20 T cell receptor beta chains came from one sample sequenced in a study of T cell responses to AZD1222 COVID-19 vaccine. Data came from immunoSEQ multiplex PCR; TCRdb stores just in-frame clones and leaves some out. The sample has around 180,000 clones, approximately 94% seen once; the top ten hold 1.5% to 2%. The sample consisted of peripheral blood, taken 28 days after the second AZD1222 dose. The source is an adult who received the AZD1222 COVID-19 vaccine.

This clone was seen once. The CDR3 region has the DNA TGCGCCAGCAGCCAAGAGGAGGGGTTGAACACTGAAGCTTTCTTT. Protein sequence: CASSQEEGLNTEAFF. The chain joins TRBV4-3 to TRBJ1-1; D is possibly TRBD1 (5 bases). Between the trimmed V and J ends, which lost 0 bases and 0 bases, there was a span of 8 bases. This CDR3 comprises 15 residues. CDR1 and CDR2 from the germline V gene are LGHNA and YSLEER.

This chain connects TRBV27 to TRBJ2-5; 10 nucleotides align to TRBD2. Germline V gene sequence: CDR1 MNHEY, CDR2 SMNVEV (reference sequence). The CDR3 runs 15 residues. V dropped 6 bases and J dropped 4; count of bases not matched to a gene: 8. The CDR3 sequence is CASRGSGRAAETQYF. CDR3 nucleotide sequence: TGTGCCAGCAGGGGCAGCGGGAGGGCCGCAGAGACCCAGTACTTC.

This clone was recorded once. The chain combines TRBV19 with TRBJ2-2, with a possible D match to TRBD1 (6 bases). The CDR3 is made up of 15 amino acids. The germline gives CDR1 LNHDA, CDR2 SQIVND (reference sequence). V shed 3 bases and J shed 3 bases, with 11 bases lying between them. The CDR3 reads CASSISGVDTGELFF. The DNA of the CDR3 is TGTGCCAGTAGTATTTCAGGGGTGGACACCGGGGAGCTGTTTTTT.

The rearrangement uses TRBV5-1 and TRBJ2-6; D perhaps matches TRBD2 (6 bases). Deletions cut 7 bases from V and 1 base from J, with 12 bases between. CDR3 length: 15 residues. CDR1 and CDR2 (germline): SGHRS, YFSETQ. The CDR3 sequence is CASWRGASGANVLTF. The CDR3, as DNA: TGCGCCAGCTGGAGGGGTGCATCTGGGGCCAACGTCCTGACTTTC.

This chain links TRBV7-2 with TRBJ2-1; D might be TRBD2 (6 bases). In germline, CDR1 is SGHTA, CDR2 FQGNSA. This CDR3 is built from 16 residues. Trimming removed 1 base from V and 10 bases from J, with 20 bases in between. Here the CDR3 reads CASSLGGSGQGREQFF. In DNA form, the CDR3 reads TGTGCCAGCAGCTTAGGGGGTAGCGGTCAAGGCCGGGAGCAGTTCTTC.

This chain uses TRBV5-8 with TRBJ1-3, with D hard to call. Trimming stripped 0 bases from V and 2 bases from J, with 6 bases between. The CDR3 has 14 amino acids. Germline assignment: CDR1 SGHTS and CDR2 YDEGEE. As DNA, the CDR3 is TGTGCCAGCAGCTTGGGAGGGACTGGAAACACCATATATTTT. This encodes CASSLGGTGNTIYF.

The chain carries TRBV28 and TRBJ1-1; D is unresolved. The CDR3 spans 13 residues. The V and J ends lost 1 base and 11 bases respectively, with 14 bases between them. The germline V gene encodes CDR1 MDHEN and CDR2 SYDVKM. DNA for the CDR3: TGTGCCAGCAGTTTATCTGGGGAGGGTGGGGCTTTCTTT. It codes for CASSLSGEGGAFF.

The rearrangement joins TRBV27 to TRBJ2-3; 11 bases match TRBD2. This CDR3 spans 17 amino acids. The V gene's germline CDR1 is MNHEY and CDR2 SMNVEV (reference sequence). J was trimmed by 5 bases and V by 3 bases; bases with no gene match: 10. The CDR3 nucleotides are TGTGCCAGCAGTTTTATCTCTAGCGGGGGGTGGAGAGATACGCAGTATTTT. Amino acid sequence: CASSFISSGGWRDTQYF.

The J gene is TRBJ1-1, the V gene TRBV11-1; maybe TRBD1 (5 bases). V lost 6 bases to trimming and J lost 2 bases, with 16 bases between them. Germline V gene sequence: CDR1 SGHAT, CDR2 FQDESV (reference sequence). The CDR3 has 15 residues. CDR3 sequence: CASRHQTGGNTEAFF. The CDR3, as DNA: TGTGCCAGCAGGCACCAAACGGGGGGAAACACTGAAGCTTTCTTT.

The chain couples TRBV10-2 to TRBJ2-7, with 11 bases aligning to TRBD2. The V segment lost 6 bases and the J segment 0 bases; nucleotides outside the gene matches: 4. The CDR3 runs to 15 residues. Germline V CDR1 and CDR2: WSHSY, SAAADI. The CDR3 DNA reads as TGCGCCAGCAGCCTTACTAGCGGGAGCTCCTACGAGCAGTACTTC. This gives the protein CASSLTSGSSYEQYF.

The chain couples TRBV3-1 (or the pseudogene TRBV3-2) to TRBJ1-3, with a weak D call TRBD1 (5 bases). The germline V gene encodes CDR1 LGHDT and CDR2 YNNKEL (reference sequence). There are 15 residues in the CDR3. V was cut by 1 base and J by 4 bases, with 11 bases left in between. The DNA of the CDR3 is TGTGCCAGCAGCCAAGGTCAGGGCTCGGGAAACACCATATATTTT. Translation gives CASSQGQGSGNTIYF.

This clone was seen only once. Other DNA sequences in this sample translate to the same CDR3. V usage is TRBV7-9 and J usage is TRBJ2-5; D ambiguous. Trimming stripped 1 base from V and 5 bases from J, with 5 bases between. Germline assignment: CDR1 SEHNR and CDR2 FQNEAQ (reference sequence). The CDR3 consists of 12 residues. The CDR3 is CASSLVGETQYF. Here the CDR3 DNA reads TGTGCCAGCAGCTTAGTGGGGGAGACCCAGTACTTC.

This clone appeared once. V and J are TRBV5-5 and TRBJ2-1; D unclear. This CDR3 spans 12 amino acids. Trimming cost V 4 bases and J 3 bases, with 5 bases left between them. Germline V lookup: CDR1 SGHKS, CDR2 YYEKEE (reference sequence). CDR3 region: CASSQFYNEQFF. The CDR3 bases are TGTGCCAGCAGCCAGTTCTACAATGAGCAGTTCTTC.

The chain joins TRBV3-1 (or the pseudogene TRBV3-2) to TRBJ1-1; D ambiguous. V was cut by 4 bases and J by 1 base, with 7 bases left in between. The germline gives CDR1 LGHDT, CDR2 YNNKEL (reference sequence). The CDR3 has 13 amino acids. CDR3 loop: CASSRLPNTEAFF. In DNA form, the CDR3 reads TGTGCCAGCAGCCGCCTCCCGAACACTGAAGCTTTCTTT.

This chain connects TRBV4-3 to TRBJ1-2; unclear D gene. Per the germline V gene, CDR1 is LGHNA and CDR2 is YSLEER. The CDR3 consists of 14 residues. V was pared by 2 bases and J by 5 bases, with 12 bases between. CDR3 DNA: TGCGCCAGCAGCCAAACTACAGACCTTTATGGCTACACCTTC. This translates into CASSQTTDLYGYTF.

The DNA of the CDR3 is TGCGCCAGCAGCGGGATACTAGCTGACGAGCAGTACTTC. As protein: CASSGILADEQYF. The rearrangement links TRBV5-1 to TRBJ2-7; possible D gene TRBD2, 6 bases. Germline-derived CDR1 and CDR2 are SGHRS and YFSETQ. The CDR3 has 13 amino acids. The V gene lost 4 bases and the J gene lost 5 bases, with 13 bases spanning the gap.

The V and J genes are TRBV24-1 and TRBJ1-4, with D possibly TRBD1 on 6 matching bases. This CDR3 region has 15 residues. Trimming removed 3 bases from V and 2 bases from J, with 9 bases in between. Germline assignment: CDR1 KGHDR and CDR2 SFDVKD. CDR3 nucleotide sequence: TGTGCCACCAGTGATCTGGGGGCGACTAATGAAAAACTGTTTTTT. Its protein is CATSDLGATNEKLFF.

The chain links TRBV4-2 to TRBJ2-7, with 11 bases matching TRBD2. The germline CDR1 and CDR2 sequences are LGHNA and YNFKEQ. Germline trimming cut 3 bases from V and 5 bases from J; bases unmatched to any gene: 6. The CDR3 is 15 amino acids. As DNA, the CDR3 is TGTGCCAGCAGCCAGCTACTAGCGGGAGAAAACGAGCAGTACTTC. It codes for CASSQLLAGENEQYF.

This CDR3 is CASRRLAGGNTGELFF. The CDR3 DNA follows: TGTGCCAGCAGACGACTAGCGGGAGGGAACACCGGGGAGCTGTTTTTT. V usage is TRBV2 and J usage is TRBJ2-2, with 13 positions matching TRBD2. Germline CDR1 and CDR2: SNHLY and FYNNEI. The CDR3 length is 16 residues. V dropped 6 bases and J dropped 1; count of bases not matched to a gene: 2.

The rearrangement joins TRBV7-8 to TRBJ1-4; D is undetermined. The germline V and J ends were trimmed by 4 bases and 12 bases, with 12 bases remaining between them. The germline gives CDR1 SGHVS, CDR2 FQNEAQ. This CDR3 is 12 amino acids long. The CDR3 DNA follows: TGTGCCAGCAGCTCGGAGGGATTGGAACTGTTTTTT. Its protein product is CASSSEGLELFF.